The source of this T cell receptor (beta chain) is a study of human T cells and chemical hapten exposure. Time point described: patch test 3, about 24 weeks after DPC sensitization. The treatment is: therapeutic diphenylcyclopropenone sensitization with weekly scalp DPC. The CDR3 length is 15 residues. V was pared by 6 bases and J by 6 bases, with 10 bases of the junction left unmatched. The germline V gene encodes CDR1 MNHNY and CDR2 SVGAGI (reference sequence). TCRdb fed the RACE reads into MiXCR, producing one record per CDR3 protein. The table has about 160,000 distinct CDR3 sequences, 25% to 35% seen once. This clonotype was found a few times.

The material was whole blood, obtained in connection with sensitization to the hapten diphenylcyclopropenone (DPC). This chain connects TRBV6-6 to TRBJ2-7; the match to TRBD1 covers 11 bases. This clonotype was sampled from a young woman with alopecia areata. Some clones in this sample may be carry-over from other donors' samples. The CDR3 sequence is CASSRTDRGRGEQYF. Here the CDR3 DNA reads TGTGCCAGCAGCCGAACGGACAGGGGGCGCGGCGAGCAGTACTTC.